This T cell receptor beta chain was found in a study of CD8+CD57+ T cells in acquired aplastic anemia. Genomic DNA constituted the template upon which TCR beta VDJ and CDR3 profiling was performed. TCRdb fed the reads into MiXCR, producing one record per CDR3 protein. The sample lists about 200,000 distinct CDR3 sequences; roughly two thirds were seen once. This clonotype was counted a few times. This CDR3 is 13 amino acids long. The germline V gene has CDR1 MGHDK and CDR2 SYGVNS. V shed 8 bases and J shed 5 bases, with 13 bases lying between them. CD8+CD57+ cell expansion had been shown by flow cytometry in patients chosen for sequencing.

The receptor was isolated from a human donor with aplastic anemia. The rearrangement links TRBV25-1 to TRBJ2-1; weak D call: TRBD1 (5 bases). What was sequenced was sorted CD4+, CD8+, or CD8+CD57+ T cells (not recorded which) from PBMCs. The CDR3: CASHGQGHNEQFF. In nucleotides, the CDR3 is TGTGCCAGCCACGGGCAGGGCCACAATGAGCAGTTCTTC.